Presented here are 17 T cell receptor beta chains from one specimen sequenced in a study of CD8 T cells in ankylosing spondylitis. TCRdb fed the 5' RACE reads into MiXCR, producing one record per CDR3 protein. The profile covers about 240,000 distinct CDR3 sequences, with roughly 8.6% appearing a single time and over 6.5% taken by the ten largest. Material: blood, either unsorted or a sorted T cell fraction (not recorded which). Receptor source: a male donor with ankylosing spondylitis or in good health (not recorded which).

This clonotype was counted at least ten times. The genes are TRBV7-9 and TRBJ1-2; D ambiguous. The CDR3 runs to 12 residues. V shed 5 bases and J shed 4 bases, with 8 bases lying between them. Germline V lookup: CDR1 SEHNR, CDR2 FQNEAQ (reference sequence). CDR3 amino acids: CASSPVRYGYTF. CDR3 in DNA: TGTGCCAGCAGCCCCGTTCGCTATGGCTACACCTTC.

The chain is built from TRBV20-1 and TRBJ2-4; either TRBD1 or TRBD2 may fit D (5 bases each). Germline CDR1 reads DFQATT; CDR2 reads SNEGSKA (reference sequence). This CDR3 comprises 16 residues. V dropped 5 bases and J dropped 0 bases, with 17 bases sitting between them. In DNA form, the CDR3 reads TGCAGTGCTGGGGGACGAGACTCCTTAGCCAAAAACATTCAGTACTTC. Its protein is CSAGGRDSLAKNIQYF.

This clonotype was seen ten or more times. J is TRBJ2-3 and V is TRBV25-1; D is unresolved. Germline V gives CDR1 MGHDK, CDR2 SYGVNS. V was pared by 3 bases and J by 0 bases, with 10 bases between. There are 15 residues in the CDR3. CDR3 sequence: CASSDSTHSTDTQYF. In nucleotides, the CDR3 is TGTGCCAGCAGTGATTCTACCCATAGCACAGATACGCAGTATTTT.

This clonotype was seen at least ten times. This chain uses TRBV14 with TRBJ1-4; D call uncertain. Trimming left V 4 bases short and J 5 bases short, with 11 bases between. Germline V gives CDR1 SGHDN, CDR2 FVKESK. The length of the CDR3 is 14 residues. In DNA, the CDR3 is TGTGCCAGCAGCCCAATCGGTTTGAATGAAAAACTGTTTTTT. Protein: CASSPIGLNEKLFF.

This clonotype came up many times. The genes are TRBV27 and TRBJ2-2; TRBD2 matches at 10 bases. The CDR3 totals 13 residues. With 7 bases clipped from V and 5 bases from J, the junction kept 1 base outside the gene matches. The V gene's germline CDR1 is MNHEY and CDR2 SMNVEV (reference sequence). The CDR3 is CASKLAGTGELFF. The CDR3 DNA reads as TGTGCCAGCAAACTAGCGGGAACCGGGGAGCTGTTTTTT.

This clonotype was seen a handful of times. V gene TRBV12-3 or TRBV12-4 combines with J gene TRBJ2-1, with 16 bases fitting TRBD2. Trimming removed 5 bases from V and 3 bases from J; junction bases left unmatched: 13. This CDR3 has 20 amino acids. The CDR3 DNA follows: TGTGCCAGCAGTAGGGGCCCGGGACTAGCGGGGGGGCCGAACTACAATGAGCAGTTCTTC. This gives the protein CASSRGPGLAGGPNYNEQFF.

This clonotype occurred many times. The chain combines TRBV10-3 with TRBJ1-2, with no clear D. CDR1 is ENHRY, CDR2 SYGVKD, per germline. This CDR3 has 15 residues. V shed 5 bases and J shed 3 bases, with 16 bases lying between them. The CDR3 DNA reads as TGTGCCATCAGTTCATTGCGGGCCTCGGACTATGGCTACACCTTC. It translates to CAISSLRASDYGYTF.

This clonotype was seen repeatedly, ten times or more. The chain couples TRBV7-2 to TRBJ2-1; 7 nucleotides line up with TRBD2. Per the germline V gene, CDR1 is SGHTA and CDR2 is FQGNSA. The CDR3 length is 14 residues. The junction had 3 bases not matched to a gene; V was cut back by 1 base and J by 6 bases. CDR3 sequence reads: CASSLGTSGNEQFF. In nucleotides, the CDR3 is TGTGCCAGCAGCTTAGGGACTAGTGGCAATGAGCAGTTCTTC.

The chain carries TRBV12-3 or TRBV12-4 and TRBJ1-2, with 8 nucleotides matching TRBD1. Losses at the gene ends were 2 bases for V and 7 bases for J; bases not matched to a gene: 6. The CDR3 is made up of 14 amino acids. CDR3 sequence (DNA): TGTGCCAGCAGTTTAAGGCAGGGGGCCTTTGGCTACACCTTC. Translated, it gives CASSLRQGAFGYTF.

This clonotype was counted ten times or more. This chain connects TRBV20-1 to TRBJ2-3; D might be TRBD1 or TRBD2, each matching 5 bases. Trimming took 5 bases from V and 7 from J, leaving 16 bases between them. Germline loops: CDR1 DFQATT, CDR2 SNEGSKA (reference sequence). The CDR3 is 13 amino acids. DNA of the CDR3: TGCAGTGCTGCTGAGGGGCGCCCAAATACGCAGTATTTT. It codes for CSAAEGRPNTQYF.

This clonotype was seen only a few times. The J gene is TRBJ1-1, the V gene TRBV27; TRBD1 is a possible D gene (6 bases). There are 15 residues in the CDR3. V was cut by 0 bases and J by 1 base, with 9 bases left in between. Germline lookup yields CDR1 MNHEY and CDR2 SMNVEV (reference sequence). The CDR3 sequence is CASSLSRTANTEAFF. CDR3 coding DNA: TGTGCCAGCAGTTTATCTCGGACAGCGAACACTGAAGCTTTCTTT.

This clonotype was counted at least ten times. The rearrangement uses TRBV10-2 and TRBJ2-2; perhaps TRBD2 as D (5 bases). The V end was cut by 6 bases, the J end by 5 bases, with 7 bases between. CDR1 WSHSY and CDR2 SAAADI come from the germline V gene. This CDR3 has 12 amino acids. CDR3 residues: CASRSGTGELFF. CDR3 DNA: TGCGCCAGCAGGAGCGGTACCGGGGAGCTGTTTTTT.

This clonotype was counted ten times or more. The chain links TRBV19 to TRBJ2-1; no reliable D call. CDR1 LNHDA and CDR2 SQIVND come from the germline V gene (reference sequence). This CDR3 is 13 amino acids long. The germline V and J ends were trimmed by 3 bases and 3 bases, with 6 bases remaining between them. The CDR3 loop is CASSISFYNEQFF. In DNA form, the CDR3 reads TGTGCCAGTAGTATTTCGTTCTACAATGAGCAGTTCTTC.

This clonotype came up a few times. CDR3 nucleotide sequence: TGTGCCTGGAGTTCCGTTTCGGGCGGGAGAAACTACAATGAGCAGTTCTTC. This codes for CAWSSVSGGRNYNEQFF. The chain uses TRBV30 and TRBJ2-1; 7 bases fit TRBD2. CDR3 size: 17 residues. The germline V gene has CDR1 GTSNPN and CDR2 SVGIG (reference sequence). V shed 2 bases, J shed 3 bases, and the junction held 13 bases outside the gene matches.

The J gene is TRBJ2-7, the V gene TRBV5-4; D gene ambiguous. In germline, CDR1 is SGHNT, CDR2 YYREEE (reference sequence). V was cut by 5 bases and J by 2 bases, with 17 bases left in between. The CDR3 covers 15 residues. CDR3: CASSHPPGLAYEQYF. Written as DNA, the CDR3 is TGTGCCAGCAGTCATCCTCCGGGCCTAGCCTACGAGCAGTACTTC.

This clonotype was seen at least ten times. The rearrangement uses TRBV4-3 and TRBJ2-7; 7 positions agree with TRBD1. Germline assignment: CDR1 LGHNA and CDR2 YSLEER. The CDR3 sequence is 15 residues long. V lost 3 bases, J lost 2 bases, and 7 bases stayed unmatched. The CDR3 DNA sequence: TGCGCCAGCAGCCAGATGGACGACAGGGCCTACGAGCAGTACTTC. It encodes CASSQMDDRAYEQYF.

This chain joins TRBV29-1 and TRBJ2-1; 9 positions agree with TRBD1. The CDR3 contains 14 residues. CDR1 SQVTM and CDR2 ANQGSEA come from the germline V gene. V was clipped by 6 bases and J by 6 bases; unmatched bases: 9. The CDR3 loop reads CSVVDRGQFNEQFF. The CDR3 region has the DNA TGCAGCGTCGTGGACAGGGGACAGTTCAATGAGCAGTTCTTC.